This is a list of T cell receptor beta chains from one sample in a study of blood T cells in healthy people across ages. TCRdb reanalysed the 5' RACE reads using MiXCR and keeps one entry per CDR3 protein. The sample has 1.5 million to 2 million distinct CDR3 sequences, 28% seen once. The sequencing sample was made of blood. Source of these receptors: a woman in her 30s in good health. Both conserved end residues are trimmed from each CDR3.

CDR3 protein: AISESPRLGPYNEQF
J gene: TRBJ2-1
V gene: TRBV10-3

CDR3 protein: AISVESLLDEQF
J gene: TRBJ2-1
V gene: TRBV10-3

CDR3 protein: ASRGGPAGANSYNEQF
J gene: TRBJ2-1
V gene: TRBV5-4

CDR3 protein: SAREGAGTDTQY
J gene: TRBJ2-3
V gene: TRBV20-1

CDR3 protein: ASSQLAGASYEQY
J gene: TRBJ2-7
V gene: TRBV3-1

CDR3 protein: ASSPGTSRGYT
J gene: TRBJ1-2
V gene: TRBV5-1

CDR3 protein: ASSLGLGSTYEQY
J gene: TRBJ2-7
V gene: TRBV7-3

CDR3 protein: ASTVGLDYEQY
J gene: TRBJ2-7
V gene: TRBV2

CDR3 protein: SARVGQGGNYGYT
J gene: TRBJ1-2
V gene: TRBV20-1

CDR3 protein: AISEYGSPQRATGELF
J gene: TRBJ2-2
V gene: TRBV10-3

CDR3 protein: ASKESSITYNEQY
J gene: TRBJ2-7
V gene: TRBV7-9

CDR3 protein: ASSQVGAGAWETQY
J gene: -
V gene: TRBV3-1

CDR3 protein: ASSLRGEPQH
J gene: TRBJ1-5
V gene: TRBV4-1

CDR3 protein: ASSPDSYGYT
J gene: TRBJ1-2
V gene: TRBV18

CDR3 protein: ATSKGGEQY
J gene: TRBJ2-4
V gene: TRBV15

CDR3 protein: SVAWGGSGNQPQH
J gene: TRBJ1-5
V gene: TRBV29-1

CDR3 protein: ASSQGIGELF
J gene: TRBJ2-2
V gene: TRBV7-8